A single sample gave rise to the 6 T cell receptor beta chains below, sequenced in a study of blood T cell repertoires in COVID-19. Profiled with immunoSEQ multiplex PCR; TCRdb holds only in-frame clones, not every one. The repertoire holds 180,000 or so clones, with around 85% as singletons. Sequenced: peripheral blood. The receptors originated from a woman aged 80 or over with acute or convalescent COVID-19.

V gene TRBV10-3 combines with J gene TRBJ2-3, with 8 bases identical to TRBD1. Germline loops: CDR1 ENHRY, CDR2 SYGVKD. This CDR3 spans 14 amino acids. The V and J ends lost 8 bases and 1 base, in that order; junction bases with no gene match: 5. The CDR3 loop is CAIGQGPRTDTQYF. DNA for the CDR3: TGTGCCATCGGACAGGGACCTCGCACAGATACGCAGTATTTT.

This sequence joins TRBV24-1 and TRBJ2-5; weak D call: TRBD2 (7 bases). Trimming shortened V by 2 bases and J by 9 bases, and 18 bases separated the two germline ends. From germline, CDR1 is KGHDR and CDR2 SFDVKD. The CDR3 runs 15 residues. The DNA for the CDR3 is TGTGCCACCAGTGATTCGGCAGGGGCTCGGGAGGCCCAGTACTTC. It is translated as CATSDSAGAREAQYF.

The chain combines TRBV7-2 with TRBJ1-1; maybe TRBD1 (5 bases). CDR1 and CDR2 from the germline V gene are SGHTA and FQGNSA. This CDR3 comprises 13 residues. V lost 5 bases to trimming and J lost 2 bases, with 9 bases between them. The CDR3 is CASSPGRNTEAFF. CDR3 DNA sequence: TGTGCCAGCAGCCCAGGGCGTAACACTGAAGCTTTCTTT.

The CDR3 region has the DNA TGTGCCAGCAGATTCATCACAGATACGCAGTATTTT. This encodes CASRFITDTQYF. The J gene is TRBJ2-3, the V gene TRBV2; no clear D. CDR3 length: 12 amino acids. Germline V gene sequence: CDR1 SNHLY, CDR2 FYNNEI. The germline V and J ends were trimmed by 6 bases and 2 bases, with 6 bases remaining between them.

The CDR3 reads CASRSASSYEQYF. For the CDR3, the DNA is TGTGCCAGCAGGTCCGCGAGCTCCTACGAGCAGTACTTC. This chain connects TRBV3-1 (or the pseudogene TRBV3-2) to TRBJ2-7; no definite D call. V gave up 6 bases and J gave up 0 bases, with 9 bases separating them. The length of the CDR3 is 13 residues. In germline, CDR1 is LGHDT, CDR2 YNNKEL (reference sequence).

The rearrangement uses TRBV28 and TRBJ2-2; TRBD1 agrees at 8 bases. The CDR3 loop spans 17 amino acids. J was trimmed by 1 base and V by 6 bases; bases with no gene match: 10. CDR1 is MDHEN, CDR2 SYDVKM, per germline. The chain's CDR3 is CASSPTLGQENTGELFF. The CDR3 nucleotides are TGTGCCAGCAGCCCAACGTTGGGACAGGAGAACACCGGGGAGCTGTTTTTT.